These T cell receptor beta chains were read from a single sample in a study of blood T cell repertoires in COVID-19. The table came from immunoSEQ multiplex PCR; TCRdb's copy has only in-frame clones and leaves some out. Altogether 200,000 to 250,000 clones are present, 80% to 90% being singletons, with the ten largest covering 2.2%. Input material: peripheral blood. The receptors were sampled from a woman in her forties or fifties with acute or convalescent COVID-19. Each CDR3 is given with its conserved first and last residue. D genes are given only for firm matches. Only part of the rows carry a size: once, few, many, or a class if the clone is expanded.

V	size	D	J	DNA	CDR3
TRBV11-2	few	.	TRBJ1-4	TGTGCCAGCAGCATAAATGTTAATAATGAAAAACTGTTTTTT	CASSINVNNEKLFF
TRBV5-1	.	TRBD1	TRBJ2-5	TGCGCCAGCTCCAACCTCCGGGACAGTAGAAGAGAGACCCAGTACTTC	CASSNLRDSRRETQYF
TRBV18	few	TRBD1	TRBJ1-6	TGTGCCAGCTCCCTGGGACAGGAGGGCGTTTCACCCCTCCACTTT	CASSLGQEGVSPLHF
TRBV5-6	.	.	TRBJ2-1	TGTGCCAGCAGCTTGAGACAGTCCTACAATGAGCAGTTCTTC	CASSLRQSYNEQFF
TRBV10-3	few	.	TRBJ1-1	TGTGCCATCACCGTAGGTAGGGGGGAAGCTTTCTTT	CAITVGRGEAFF
TRBV18	.	TRBD1	TRBJ2-3	TGTGCCAGCTCCCGACAGGGGCCAGATACGCAGTATTTT	CASSRQGPDTQYF
TRBV10-2	.	.	TRBJ1-1	TGCGCCAGCAGTGAGACGGCAGGGAAAGCTTTCTTT	CASSETAGKAFF
TRBV3-1/TRBV3-2	once	.	TRBJ1-1	TGTGCCAGCAGCCCGAGGAGGGGAAACACTGAAGCTTTCTTT	CASSPRRGNTEAFF
TRBV19	.	.	TRBJ2-5	TGTGCCAGTAGTAACCAGGGTCGAAAGACCCAGTACTTC	CASSNQGRKTQYF
TRBV5-6	.	TRBD1	TRBJ2-3	TGTGCCAGCAGCTTGGGACAGGGGGAAGATACGCAGTATTTT	CASSLGQGEDTQYF
TRBV21-1	.	.	TRBJ1-2	TGTGCCAGCAGCAAAGAGGAGACGGATCTCAGCGGCTACACCTTC	CASSKEETDLSGYTF
TRBV18	.	TRBD2	TRBJ2-7	TGTGCCAGCTCACCACTAGCGGGAGGAGATGAGCAGTACTTC	CASSPLAGGDEQYF
TRBV4-3	.	.	TRBJ1-1	TGCGCCAGCAGCCGGGGACGACTCAGGGACATGAACACTGAAGCTTTCTTT	CASSRGRLRDMNTEAFF
TRBV27	few	TRBD1	TRBJ1-2	TGTGCCAGCAGTTTAGGGACAGGGTACGGCTACACCTTC	CASSLGTGYGYTF
TRBV6-5	.	TRBD1	TRBJ2-5	TGTGCCAGCAGCTTAACAGGGGGGCAAGAGACCCAGTACTTC	CASSLTGGQETQYF
TRBV27	few	TRBD1	TRBJ1-4	TGTGCCAGCAGTTTATTAAGTGGGACAGCTACTAATGAAAAACTGTTTTTT	CASSLLSGTATNEKLFF
TRBV6-2/TRBV6-3	.	.	TRBJ2-7	TGTGCCAGCAGTTACGAGGGGGGGACCTACGAGCAGTACTTC	CASSYEGGTYEQYF
TRBV6-5	.	TRBD1	TRBJ1-1	TGTGCCAGCAGTCTGGGACAGCTGAATACTGAAGCTTTCTTT	CASSLGQLNTEAFF
TRBV18	.	.	TRBJ2-2	TGTGCCAGCTCCTCCGGGACACTGAACACCGGGGAGCTGTTTTTT	CASSSGTLNTGELFF
TRBV7-8	once	TRBD1	TRBJ2-7	TGTGCCAGCAGCTTAGGGACAGGAGGTAACGAGCAGTACTTC	CASSLGTGGNEQYF
TRBV29-1	.	.	TRBJ2-5	TGCAGCGGGGAACAGGGAATTGGGGAGACCCAGTACTTC	CSGEQGIGETQYF
TRBV9	.	.	TRBJ2-6	TGTGCCAGCAGCCCACTCCTCTCTGGGGCCAACGTCCTGACTTTC	CASSPLLSGANVLTF
TRBV6-1	once	TRBD1	TRBJ1-2	TGTGCCAGCAGTGGGCGGTTATCAGGGGGCTTCTACTATGGCTACACCTTC	CASSGRLSGGFYYGYTF
TRBV23-1	few	TRBD1	TRBJ1-3	TGCGCCACCATAGGGGAACAGGGGCCCCTGAGCGGAAACACCATATATTTT	CATIGEQGPLSGNTIYF
TRBV30	.	TRBD1	TRBJ1-6	TGTGCCTGGAGTTATGGGGACAGCCTTTCACCCCTCCACTTT	CAWSYGDSLSPLHF
TRBV5-8	.	TRBD2	TRBJ2-1	TGTGCCAGCAGCTTGCGGACTAGTTTTCAGAAGTTCTTC	CASSLRTSFQKFF
TRBV28	.	TRBD2	TRBJ2-5	TGTGCCAGCACTAACCTTAGCGGGAGTGCAGAGACCCAGTACTTC	CASTNLSGSAETQYF
TRBV19	.	.	TRBJ1-5	TGTGCCAGCGACCCGGGCCGCGGGAGGCAGCCCCAGCATTTT	CASDPGRGRQPQHF
TRBV7-3	once	TRBD2	TRBJ2-1	TGTGCCAGCAGCTTGGCCGGGGCGGGGGGTGAGCAGTTCTTC	CASSLAGAGGEQFF
TRBV2	.	.	TRBJ1-1	TGTGCCAGCAGTGATGTCCGGCAGGGAGAAGCTTTCTTT	CASSDVRQGEAFF
TRBV19	.	.	TRBJ1-5	TGTGCCAGTATACAGGGACCATATAGCAATCAGCCCCAGCATTTT	CASIQGPYSNQPQHF
TRBV3-1/TRBV3-2	.	.	TRBJ2-1	TGTGCCAGCAGCCACCGGGCGGGATATGAGCAGTTCTTC	CASSHRAGYEQFF
TRBV4-3	.	TRBD1	TRBJ1-4	TGCGCCAGCCCCGACAGGGGGCGTACCTCAACTAATGAAAAACTGTTTTTT	CASPDRGRTSTNEKLFF
TRBV29-1	.	TRBD2	TRBJ2-7	TGCAGCGTTGAAGGGGACGGGGGGGCCTTCTACGAGCAGTACTTC	CSVEGDGGAFYEQYF
TRBV2	once	TRBD2	TRBJ2-1	TGTGCCAGCCATGTCACAGCGGGGGGATTAGAGCAGTTCTTC	CASHVTAGGLEQFF
TRBV20-1	.	.	TRBJ2-7	TGCAGCCTATCCACGGGGAGGGAGCAGTACTTC	CSLSTGREQYF
TRBV7-2	.	TRBD1	TRBJ2-5	TGTGCCAGCAGCCTATGGACAGGGGCAGAGACCCAGTACTTC	CASSLWTGAETQYF